Below, 25 T cell receptor beta chains from the same sample are listed, as sequenced in a study of Ad26.COV2.S vaccination and SARS-CoV-2 variants. The repertoire was sequenced with immunoSEQ multiplex PCR; TCRdb's copy has only in-frame clones and lacks some. The sample consists of 350,000 to 450,000 clones, about 92% of them appearing once. Regarding treatment: roughly 19 received Ad26.COV2.S at low or high dose, single or two shots; several received placebo; per-sample allocation not given. Day 63 after the first injection of vaccine or placebo was the sampling time. Here the sequenced sample was peripheral blood, taken in a trial of Ad26.COV2.S vaccine versus placebo. These TCRs come from a person between 18 and 60 years old who received the Ad26.COV2.S COVID-19 vaccine or a placebo.

V and J are TRBV3-1 (or the pseudogene TRBV3-2) and TRBJ1-2; D perhaps matches TRBD1 (5 bases). The germline V gene has CDR1 LGHDT and CDR2 YNNKEL (reference sequence). This CDR3 has 13 amino acids. Trimming took 3 bases from V and 8 from J, leaving 13 bases between them. CDR3 region: CASSQDWDSGYTF. The CDR3 DNA sequence: TGTGCCAGCAGCCAGGACTGGGACTCCGGCTACACCTTC.

The chain combines TRBV27 with TRBJ2-7; TRBD2 agrees at 8 bases. The CDR3 has 14 amino acids. The ends lost 2 bases at V and 2 bases at J; junction bases unmatched: 2. Germline V gene lookup returns CDR1 MNHEY and CDR2 SMNVEV (reference sequence). CDR3 DNA sequence: TGTGCCAGCAGTTTACGGGGGGGGGCCTACGAGCAGTACTTC. This gives the protein CASSLRGGAYEQYF.

Points on this clone: Other DNA variants within this sample encode the same CDR3. This sequence joins TRBV28 and TRBJ2-2, with TRBD1 matching over 10 bases. V lost 6 bases to trimming and J lost 5 bases; unmatched junction nucleotides: 6. This CDR3 spans 15 amino acids. Germline-derived CDR1 and CDR2 are MDHEN and SYDVKM. CDR3 sequence: CASSPGTGVTGELFF. CDR3 nucleotides: TGTGCCAGCAGCCCCGGGACAGGGGTTACCGGGGAGCTGTTTTTT.

This chain connects TRBV6-5 to TRBJ1-3, with D unclear. V was trimmed by 0 bases and J by 8 bases, leaving 11 bases between them. The CDR3 has 14 residues. CDR1 and CDR2 from the germline V gene are MNHEY and SVGAGI. CDR3 coding DNA: TGTGCCAGCAGTTACTCCGGTCAGTGGGACACCATATATTTT. Translated, it gives CASSYSGQWDTIYF.

The rearrangement joins TRBV5-1 to TRBJ2-7; tentatively, D is TRBD1 (6 bases). This CDR3 contains 13 residues. Trimming took off 5 bases at V and 0 bases at J, with 9 bases between the two ends. Germline V lookup: CDR1 SGHRS, CDR2 YFSETQ. CDR3 in DNA: TGCGCCAGCAGACTAGGGGGCTCCTACGAGCAGTACTTC. Its protein is CASRLGGSYEQYF.

Regarding this clone: Mismatch with germline at one junction end may stem from a read error. The genes are TRBV5-1 and TRBJ1-2; TRBD1 aligns across 7 bases. The CDR3 sequence is 14 residues long. CDR1 SGHRS and CDR2 YFSETQ come from the germline V gene. The CDR3 spells CASSSQGNVNGYIF. The CDR3 coding sequence is TGCGCCAGCAGCTCACAGGGGAATGTTAATGGCTACATCTTC.

This clone was seen only once. The rearrangement uses TRBV18 and TRBJ2-3, with D maybe TRBD2 (5 bases). V dropped 1 base and J dropped 5 bases, with 16 bases sitting between them. This CDR3 has 16 amino acids. Germline V gene lookup returns CDR1 KGHSH and CDR2 LQKENI. CDR3 amino acids: CASSPLTDFLQDTQYF. The CDR3 DNA reads TGTGCCAGCTCACCACTCACGGACTTCCTACAAGATACGCAGTATTTT.

This clone has more than one count but fewer than ten. This chain joins TRBV3-1 (or the pseudogene TRBV3-2) and TRBJ1-5, with D possibly being TRBD1 (6 bases). The CDR3 is made up of 19 amino acids. Germline CDR1 is LGHDT and CDR2 is YNNKEL (reference sequence). V lost 1 base to trimming and J lost 2 bases, with 21 bases between them. Here the CDR3 reads CASSQAGTLATSGNQPQHF. CDR3 bases: TGTGCCAGCAGCCAAGCAGGGACATTGGCGACTTCGGGCAATCAGCCCCAGCATTTT.

This chain uses TRBV7-6 with TRBJ2-3; a possible D gene is TRBD2 (6 bases). This CDR3 comprises 19 residues. The germline gives CDR1 SGHVS, CDR2 FNYEAQ. V lost 5 bases to trimming and J lost 4 bases, with 28 bases between them. The chain's CDR3 is CASSPHGMGGREDADTQYF. As DNA, the CDR3 is TGTGCCAGCAGCCCCCACGGGATGGGGGGAAGGGAAGATGCAGATACGCAGTATTTT.

The chain carries TRBV10-1 and TRBJ1-6, with 9 nucleotides matching TRBD1. Trimming cost V 4 bases and J 10 bases; bases outside gene matches: 8. Germline CDR1 reads WNHNN; CDR2 reads SYGVQD (reference sequence). The CDR3 is made up of 15 amino acids. The chain's CDR3 is CASSAGTGFSSPLHF. The CDR3 DNA is TGCGCCAGCAGTGCCGGGACAGGGTTCTCGTCACCCCTCCACTTT.

The chain couples TRBV5-8 to TRBJ1-6; D ambiguous. The CDR3 runs 14 residues. Trimming took 1 base from V and 7 from J, leaving 9 bases between them. Germline CDR1 is SGHTS and CDR2 is YDEGEE. CDR3 bases: TGTGCCAGCAGCTTGCTCCCCTCAAATTCACCCCTCCACTTT. Encoded protein: CASSLLPSNSPLHF.

The genes are TRBV11-2 and TRBJ2-1; TRBD1 or TRBD2 may be the D gene (6 bases each). Trimming removed 2 bases from V and 7 bases from J, with 15 bases in between. Germline V CDR1 and CDR2: SGHAT, FQNNGV. This CDR3 has 15 amino acids. The CDR3 coding sequence is TGTGCCAGCAGCTTACTGGGGGGCCTTGGGAATGAGCAGTTCTTC. Protein product: CASSLLGGLGNEQFF.

CDR3 residues: CASSVQGVGNYGYTF. CDR3 in DNA: TGTGCCAGCAGCGTACAGGGAGTCGGGAACTATGGCTACACCTTC. The chain couples TRBV7-8 to TRBJ1-2; D is perhaps TRBD1 (6 bases). The CDR3 has 15 residues. Per the germline V gene, CDR1 is SGHVS and CDR2 is FQNEAQ. V lost 5 bases to trimming and J lost 2 bases, with 15 bases between them.

Notes on this clone: Other DNA sequences in this specimen translate into the identical CDR3. The chain is built from TRBV27 and TRBJ1-5; TRBD1 aligns across 8 bases. After removal of 5 bases from V and 4 bases from J, the junction contained 7 bases not matched to a gene. This CDR3 has 15 residues. Per the germline V gene, CDR1 is MNHEY and CDR2 is SMNVEV (reference sequence). As DNA, the CDR3 is TGTGCCAGCAGTCTGATGACAGGGGAAAATCAGCCCCAGCATTTT. It is translated as CASSLMTGENQPQHF.

The chain has TRBV19 and TRBJ2-3; unclear D gene. In germline, CDR1 is LNHDA, CDR2 SQIVND (reference sequence). CDR3 length: 16 amino acids. V gave up 3 bases and J gave up 2 bases, with 15 bases separating them. CDR3 sequence: CASSIMAVTNTDTQYF. Here the CDR3 DNA reads TGTGCCAGTAGTATTATGGCAGTAACTAACACAGATACGCAGTATTTT. Supplemented by reference TRBV19 and TRBJ2-3, the full variable domain reads DGGITQSPKYLFRKEGQNVTLSCEQNLNHDAMYWYRQDPGQGLRLIYYSQIVNDFQKGDIAEGYSVSREKKESFPLTVTSAQKNPTAFYLCASSIMAVTNTDTQYFGPGTRLTVL.

The chain combines TRBV6-2 or TRBV6-3 with TRBJ1-1; TRBD1 is a possible D gene (5 bases). The CDR3 sequence is 16 residues long. CDR1 and CDR2 (germline): MNHEY, SVGEGT. V was cut by 0 bases and J by 0 bases, with 11 bases left in between. This CDR3 reads CASSYSPQTVNTEAFF. CDR3 DNA: TGTGCCAGCAGTTACTCCCCCCAGACAGTGAACACTGAAGCTTTCTTT.

The V call is TRBV7-2, the J call TRBJ2-7; 14 bases align to TRBD2. The trim removed 2 bases at V and 4 bases at J, leaving 4 bases unmatched. Germline CDR1 is SGHTA and CDR2 is FQGNSA. This CDR3 contains 16 residues. CDR3 loop: CASSLTTSGGAYEQYF. CDR3 in DNA: TGTGCCAGCAGCTTAACGACTAGCGGGGGGGCTTACGAGCAGTACTTC.

The V gene is TRBV24-1, the J gene TRBJ2-1; a possible D gene is TRBD2 (5 bases). CDR1 KGHDR and CDR2 SFDVKD come from the germline V gene. The germline V and J ends were trimmed by 9 bases and 2 bases, with 19 bases remaining between them. The CDR3 is made up of 16 amino acids. The CDR3 sequence is CATQPRAAYTYNEQFF. The DNA for the CDR3 is TGTGCCACCCAACCTCGAGCGGCCTATACCTACAATGAGCAGTTCTTC.

V and J are TRBV4-2 and TRBJ2-7; no reliable D call. The germline gives CDR1 LGHNA, CDR2 YNFKEQ. This CDR3 comprises 15 residues. The V and J ends lost 4 bases and 3 bases respectively, with 16 bases between them. CDR3 residues: CASSLSDLVRYEQYF. DNA for the CDR3: TGTGCCAGCAGCCTCTCCGACTTAGTCCGCTACGAGCAGTACTTC.

V usage is TRBV29-1 and J usage is TRBJ1-2, with D unclear. Trimming shortened V by 3 bases and J by 4 bases, and 9 bases separated the two germline ends. The CDR3 has 12 residues. CDR1 and CDR2 from the germline V gene are SQVTM and ANQGSEA. The CDR3 DNA is TGCAGCGTTGATCGTAGGAGCTATGGCTACACCTTC. Translation: CSVDRRSYGYTF. The variable domain in full, completed from reference TRBV29-1 and TRBJ1-2, reads SAVISQKPSRDICQRGTSLTIQCQVDSQVTMMFWYRQQPGQSLTLIATANQGSEATYESGFVIDKFPISRPNLTFSTLTVSNMSPEDSSIYLCSVDRRSYGYTFGSGTRLTVV.

The chain has TRBV5-1 and TRBJ2-7, with D uncertain. V was clipped by 5 bases and J by 6 bases, with 21 bases between them. CDR3 length: 15 residues. The germline gives CDR1 SGHRS, CDR2 YFSETQ. This CDR3 reads CASRDMASGPGEQYF. CDR3 bases: TGCGCCAGCAGGGATATGGCGTCCGGCCCGGGCGAGCAGTACTTC.

This chain connects TRBV6-5 to TRBJ2-4; TRBD2 aligns across 12 bases. Looked up from germline, CDR1 is MNHEY and CDR2 is SVGAGI. V dropped 0 bases and J dropped 5; count of bases not matched to a gene: 2. This CDR3 has 16 residues. This CDR3 is CASSYSTSGGENIQYF. The CDR3 DNA sequence: TGTGCCAGCAGTTACTCGACTAGCGGGGGTGAAAACATTCAGTACTTC.

This chain links TRBV29-1 with TRBJ2-1, with a weak D call TRBD1 (5 bases). The ends were cut back, 3 bases at V and 0 bases at J, with 15 bases in the middle. This CDR3 spans 16 amino acids. Germline assignment: CDR1 SQVTM and CDR2 ANQGSEA. CDR3 amino acids: CSVDPQTESSYNEQFF. CDR3 nucleotides: TGCAGCGTTGACCCCCAGACAGAAAGCTCCTACAATGAGCAGTTCTTC.

V usage is TRBV5-5 and J usage is TRBJ2-3; the match to TRBD1 covers 9 bases. With V trimmed by 4 bases and J by 4 bases, 10 bases remained unmatched. Germline V gene sequence: CDR1 SGHKS, CDR2 YYEKEE (reference sequence). The CDR3 is 16 amino acids. The CDR3 region is CASSAGQGRTADTQYF. The CDR3 bases are TGTGCCAGCAGCGCCGGACAGGGGAGAACTGCAGATACGCAGTATTTT.

The chain employs TRBV6-5 and TRBJ2-5, with D hard to call. The V end lost 0 bases, the J end lost 0 bases, and 8 bases lay between the germline ends. CDR3 size: 15 residues. Germline assignment: CDR1 MNHEY and CDR2 SVGAGI. The CDR3 coding sequence is TGTGCCAGCAGTTACTCGTGGGCAGACCAAGAGACCCAGTACTTC. Residues: CASSYSWADQETQYF.